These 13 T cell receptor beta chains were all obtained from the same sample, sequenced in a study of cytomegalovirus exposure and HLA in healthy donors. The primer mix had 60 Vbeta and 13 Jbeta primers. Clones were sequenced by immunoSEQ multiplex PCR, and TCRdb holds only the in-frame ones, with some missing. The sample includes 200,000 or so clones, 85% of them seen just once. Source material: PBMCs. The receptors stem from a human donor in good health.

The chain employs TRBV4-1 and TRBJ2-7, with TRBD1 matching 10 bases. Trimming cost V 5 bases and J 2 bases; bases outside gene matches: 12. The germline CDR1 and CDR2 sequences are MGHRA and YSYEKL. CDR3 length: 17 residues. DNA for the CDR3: TGCGCCAGCAGCTTCCGGCTCCGGGACAGGGGTCCCTACGAGCAGTACTTC. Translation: CASSFRLRDRGPYEQYF.

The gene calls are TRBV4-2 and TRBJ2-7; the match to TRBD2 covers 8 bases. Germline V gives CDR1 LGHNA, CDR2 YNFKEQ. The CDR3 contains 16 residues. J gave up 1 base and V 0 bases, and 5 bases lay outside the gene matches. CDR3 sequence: CASSQDGGRPSYEQYF. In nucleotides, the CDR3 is TGTGCCAGCAGCCAAGATGGCGGGAGGCCTTCCTACGAGCAGTACTTC.

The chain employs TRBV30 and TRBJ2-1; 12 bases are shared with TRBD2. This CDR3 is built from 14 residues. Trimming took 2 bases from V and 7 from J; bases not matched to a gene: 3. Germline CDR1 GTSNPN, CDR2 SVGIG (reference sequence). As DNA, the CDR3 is TGTGCCTGGAGTACCGGGACTAGCGGGAATGAGCAGTTCTTC. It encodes CAWSTGTSGNEQFF.

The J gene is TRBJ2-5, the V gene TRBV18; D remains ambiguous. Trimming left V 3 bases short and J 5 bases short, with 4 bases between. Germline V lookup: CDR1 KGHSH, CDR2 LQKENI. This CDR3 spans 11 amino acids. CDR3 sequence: CASSPRETQYF. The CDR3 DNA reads TGTGCCAGCTCACCCCGGGAGACCCAGTACTTC. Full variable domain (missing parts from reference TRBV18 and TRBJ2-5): NAGVMQNPRHLVRRRGQEARLRCSPMKGHSHVYWYRQLPEEGLKFMVYLQKENIIDESGMPKERFSAEFPKEGPSILRIQQVVRGDSAAYFCASSPRETQYFGPGTRLLVL.

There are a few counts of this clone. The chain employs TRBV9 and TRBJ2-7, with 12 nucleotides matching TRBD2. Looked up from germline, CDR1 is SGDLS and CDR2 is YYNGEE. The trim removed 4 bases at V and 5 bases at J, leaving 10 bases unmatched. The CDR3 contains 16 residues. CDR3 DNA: TGTGCCAGCAGCCCCCGTTCTAGCGGGAGGGCCCACGAGCAGTACTTC. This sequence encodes CASSPRSSGRAHEQYF.

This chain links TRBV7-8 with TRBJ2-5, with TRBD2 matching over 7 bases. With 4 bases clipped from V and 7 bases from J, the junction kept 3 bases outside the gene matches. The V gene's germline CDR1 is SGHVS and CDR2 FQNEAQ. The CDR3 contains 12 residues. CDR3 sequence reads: CASSSPGGTQYF. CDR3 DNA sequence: TGTGCCAGCAGCTCCCCGGGGGGGACCCAGTACTTC. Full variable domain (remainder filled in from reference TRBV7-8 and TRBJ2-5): GAGVSQSPRYKVAKRGQDVALRCDPISGHVSLFWYQQALGQGPEFLTYFQNEAQLDKSGLPSDRFFAERPEGSVSTLKIQRTQQEDSAVYLCASSSPGGTQYFGPGTRLLVL.

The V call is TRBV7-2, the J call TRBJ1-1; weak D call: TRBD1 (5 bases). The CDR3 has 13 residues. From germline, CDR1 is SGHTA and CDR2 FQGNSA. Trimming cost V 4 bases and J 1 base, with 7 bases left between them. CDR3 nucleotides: TGTGCCAGCAGCTCTGACAGGAACACTGAAGCTTTCTTT. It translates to CASSSDRNTEAFF. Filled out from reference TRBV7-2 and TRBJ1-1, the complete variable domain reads GAGVSQSPSNKVTEKGKDVELRCDPISGHTALYWYRQSLGQGLEFLIYFQGNSAPDKSGLPSDRFSAERTGGSVSTLTIQRTQQEDSAVYLCASSSDRNTEAFFGQGTRLTVV.

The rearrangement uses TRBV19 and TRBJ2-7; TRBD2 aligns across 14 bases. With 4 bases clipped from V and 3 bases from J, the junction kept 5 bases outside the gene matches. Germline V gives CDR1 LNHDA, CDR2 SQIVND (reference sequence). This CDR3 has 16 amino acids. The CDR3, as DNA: TGTGCCAGTAGTACAGGACTAGCGGGAGGAGACTACGAGCAGTACTTC. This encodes CASSTGLAGGDYEQYF.

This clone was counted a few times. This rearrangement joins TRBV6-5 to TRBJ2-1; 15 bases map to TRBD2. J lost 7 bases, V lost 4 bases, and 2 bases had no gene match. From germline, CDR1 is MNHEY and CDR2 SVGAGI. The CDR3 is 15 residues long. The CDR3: CASSSGLAGGNEQFF. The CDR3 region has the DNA TGTGCCAGCAGTTCGGGACTAGCGGGAGGAAATGAGCAGTTCTTC.

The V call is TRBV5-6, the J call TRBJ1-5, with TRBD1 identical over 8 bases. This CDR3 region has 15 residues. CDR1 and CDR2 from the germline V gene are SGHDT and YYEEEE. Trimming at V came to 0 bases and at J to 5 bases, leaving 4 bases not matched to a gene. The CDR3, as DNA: TGTGCCAGCAGCTTGGCCGGACAGGGCCATCAGCCCCAGCATTTT. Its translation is CASSLAGQGHQPQHF. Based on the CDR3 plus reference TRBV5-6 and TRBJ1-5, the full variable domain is DAGVTQSPTHLIKTRGQQVTLRCSPKSGHDTVSWYQQALGQGPQFIFQYYEEEERQRGNFPDRFSGHQFPNYSSELNVNALLLGDSALYLCASSLAGQGHQPQHFGDGTRLSIL.

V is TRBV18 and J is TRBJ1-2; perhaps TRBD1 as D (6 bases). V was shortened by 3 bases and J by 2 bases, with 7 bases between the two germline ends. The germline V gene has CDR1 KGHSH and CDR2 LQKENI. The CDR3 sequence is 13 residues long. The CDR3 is CASSPTGNYGYTF. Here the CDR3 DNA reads TGTGCCAGCTCACCCACAGGGAACTATGGCTACACCTTC.

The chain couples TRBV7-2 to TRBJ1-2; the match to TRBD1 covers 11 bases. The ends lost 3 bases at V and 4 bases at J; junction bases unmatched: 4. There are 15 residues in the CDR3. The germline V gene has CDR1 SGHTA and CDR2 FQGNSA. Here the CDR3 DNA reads TGTGCCAGCAGCTTCGGGACAGGGGGATTCTATGGCTACACCTTC. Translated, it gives CASSFGTGGFYGYTF.

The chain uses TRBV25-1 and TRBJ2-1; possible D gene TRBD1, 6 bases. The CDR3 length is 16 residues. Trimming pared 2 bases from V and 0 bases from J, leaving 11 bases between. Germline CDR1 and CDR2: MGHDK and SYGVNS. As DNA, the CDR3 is TGTGCCAGCAGTGAAGAAGGGGGTAGCTCCTACAATGAGCAGTTCTTC. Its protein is CASSEEGGSSYNEQFF.